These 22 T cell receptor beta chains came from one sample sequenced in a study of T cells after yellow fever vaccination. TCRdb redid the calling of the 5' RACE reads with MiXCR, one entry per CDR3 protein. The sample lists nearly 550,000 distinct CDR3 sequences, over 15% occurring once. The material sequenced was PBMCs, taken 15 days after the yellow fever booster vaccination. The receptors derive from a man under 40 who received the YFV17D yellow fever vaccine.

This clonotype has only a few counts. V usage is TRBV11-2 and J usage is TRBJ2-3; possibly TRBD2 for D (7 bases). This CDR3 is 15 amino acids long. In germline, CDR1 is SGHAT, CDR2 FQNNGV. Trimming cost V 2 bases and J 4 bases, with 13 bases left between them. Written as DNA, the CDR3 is TGTGCCAGCAGCTTACGGGGGGCTTTGGCAGATACGCAGTATTTT. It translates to CASSLRGALADTQYF.

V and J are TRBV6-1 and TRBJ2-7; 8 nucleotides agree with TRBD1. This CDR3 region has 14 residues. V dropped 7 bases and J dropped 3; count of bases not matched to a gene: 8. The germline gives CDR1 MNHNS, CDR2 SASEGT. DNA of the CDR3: TGTGCCAGCAAAACCGGGACAGGAAGCTACGAGCAGTACTTC. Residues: CASKTGTGSYEQYF.

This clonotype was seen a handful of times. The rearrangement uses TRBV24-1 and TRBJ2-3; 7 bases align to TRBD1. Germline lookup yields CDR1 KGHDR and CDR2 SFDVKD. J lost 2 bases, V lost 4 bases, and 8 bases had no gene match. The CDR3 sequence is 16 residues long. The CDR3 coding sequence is TGTGCCACCAGTGACACCGGGACAGCGCACACAGATACGCAGTATTTT. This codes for CATSDTGTAHTDTQYF.

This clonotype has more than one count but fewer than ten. The CDR3 region is CASPAGLRYEQYF. CDR3 in DNA: TGCGCCAGCCCCGCGGGGCTGCGGTACGAGCAGTACTTC. The J gene is TRBJ2-7, the V gene TRBV10-2; the D gene is possibly TRBD2 (6 bases). V lost 8 bases and J 4 bases, leaving 15 bases between the germline ends. The CDR3 is 13 amino acids. The V gene's germline CDR1 is WSHSY and CDR2 SAAADI.

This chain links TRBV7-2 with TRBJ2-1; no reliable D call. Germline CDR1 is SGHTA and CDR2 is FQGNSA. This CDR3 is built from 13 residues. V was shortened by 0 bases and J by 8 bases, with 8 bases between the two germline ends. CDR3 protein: CASSLARFYEQFF. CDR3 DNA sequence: TGTGCCAGCAGCTTAGCGAGGTTTTATGAGCAGTTCTTC.

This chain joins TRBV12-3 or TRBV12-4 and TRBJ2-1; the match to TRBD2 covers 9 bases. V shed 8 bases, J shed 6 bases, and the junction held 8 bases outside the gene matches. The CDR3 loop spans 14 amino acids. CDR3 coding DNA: TGTGCCAGCCTGAATAGCGGGAGCTTCAATGAGCAGTTCTTC. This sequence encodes CASLNSGSFNEQFF.

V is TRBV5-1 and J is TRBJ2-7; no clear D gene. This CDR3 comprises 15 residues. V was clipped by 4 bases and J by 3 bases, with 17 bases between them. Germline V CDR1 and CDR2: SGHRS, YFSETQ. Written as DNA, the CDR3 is TGCGCCAGCAGCCCCTTGAGGCAGGACCACTACGAGCAGTACTTC. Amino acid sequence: CASSPLRQDHYEQYF.

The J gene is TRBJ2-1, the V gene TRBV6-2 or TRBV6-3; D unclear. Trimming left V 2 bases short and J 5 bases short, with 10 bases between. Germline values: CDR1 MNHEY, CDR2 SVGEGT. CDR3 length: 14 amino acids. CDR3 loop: CASSYVGGDNEQFF. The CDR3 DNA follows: TGTGCCAGCAGTTACGTTGGCGGCGACAATGAGCAGTTCTTC.

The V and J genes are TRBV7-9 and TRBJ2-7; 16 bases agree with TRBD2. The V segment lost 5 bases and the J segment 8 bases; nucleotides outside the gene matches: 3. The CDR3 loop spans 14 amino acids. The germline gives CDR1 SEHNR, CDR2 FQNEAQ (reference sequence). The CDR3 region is CASSAGLAGGKQYF. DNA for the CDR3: TGTGCCAGCAGCGCGGGACTAGCGGGAGGGAAGCAGTACTTC.

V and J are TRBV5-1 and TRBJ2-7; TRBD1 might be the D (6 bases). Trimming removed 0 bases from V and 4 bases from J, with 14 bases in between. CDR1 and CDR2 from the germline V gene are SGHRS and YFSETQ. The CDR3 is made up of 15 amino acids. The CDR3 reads CASSLGMGRGYEQYF. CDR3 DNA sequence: TGCGCCAGCAGCTTGGGGATGGGCAGGGGTTACGAGCAGTACTTC.

The CDR3 here is CASSVYGTGGVEGYEQYF. CDR3 in DNA: TGCGCCAGCAGCGTATACGGGACAGGGGGCGTTGAAGGCTACGAGCAGTACTTC. This chain links TRBV5-1 with TRBJ2-7, with 12 bases identical to TRBD1. V shed 4 bases and J 3 bases; nucleotides not matched to a gene: 14. There are 18 residues in the CDR3. Germline V lookup: CDR1 SGHRS, CDR2 YFSETQ.

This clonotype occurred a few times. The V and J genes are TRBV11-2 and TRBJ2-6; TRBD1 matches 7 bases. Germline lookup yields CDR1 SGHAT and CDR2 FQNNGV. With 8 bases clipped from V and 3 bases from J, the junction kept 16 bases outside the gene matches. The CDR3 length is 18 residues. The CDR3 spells CASPTGVGGPRGANVLTF. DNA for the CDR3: TGTGCCAGCCCAACTGGGGTAGGGGGCCCACGTGGGGCCAACGTCCTGACTTTC.

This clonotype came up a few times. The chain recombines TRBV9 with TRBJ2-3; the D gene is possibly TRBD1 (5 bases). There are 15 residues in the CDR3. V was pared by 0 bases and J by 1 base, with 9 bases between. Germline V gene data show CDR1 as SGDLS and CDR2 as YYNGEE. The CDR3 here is CASSVGGGGTDTQYF. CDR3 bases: TGTGCCAGCAGCGTAGGGGGCGGTGGCACAGATACGCAGTATTTT.

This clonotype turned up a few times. The chain's CDR3 is CASSHLGTGASDTQYF. Written as DNA, the CDR3 is TGTGCCAGCAGCCATCTCGGGACAGGGGCGTCAGATACGCAGTATTTT. The J gene is TRBJ2-3, the V gene TRBV14; 10 positions agree with TRBD1. Losses at the gene ends were 3 bases for V and 4 bases for J; bases not matched to a gene: 7. Germline V gene lookup returns CDR1 SGHDN and CDR2 FVKESK. The CDR3 is 16 amino acids.

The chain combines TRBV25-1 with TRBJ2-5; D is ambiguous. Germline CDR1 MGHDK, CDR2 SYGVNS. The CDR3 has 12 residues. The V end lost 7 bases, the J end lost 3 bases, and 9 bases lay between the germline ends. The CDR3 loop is CASMGREETQYF. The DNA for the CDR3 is TGTGCCAGCATGGGAAGGGAAGAGACCCAGTACTTC.

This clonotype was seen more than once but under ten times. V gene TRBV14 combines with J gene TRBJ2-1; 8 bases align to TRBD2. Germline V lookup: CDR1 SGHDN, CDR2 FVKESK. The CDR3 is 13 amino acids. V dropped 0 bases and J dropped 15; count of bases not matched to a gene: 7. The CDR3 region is CASSQDPGTRLFF. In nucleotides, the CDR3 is TGTGCCAGCAGCCAAGATCCCGGGACTAGACTGTTCTTC.

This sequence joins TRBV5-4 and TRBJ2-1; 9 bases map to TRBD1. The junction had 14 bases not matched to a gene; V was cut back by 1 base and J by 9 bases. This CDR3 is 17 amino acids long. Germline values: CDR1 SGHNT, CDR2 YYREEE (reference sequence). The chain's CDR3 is CASSLKKGTGLAGEQFF. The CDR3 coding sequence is TGTGCCAGCAGCTTGAAAAAAGGGACAGGGTTAGCCGGTGAGCAGTTCTTC. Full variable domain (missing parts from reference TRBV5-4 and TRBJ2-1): ETGVTQSPTHLIKTRGQQVTLRCSSQSGHNTVSWYQQALGQGPQFIFQYYREEENGRGNFPPRFSGLQFPNYSSELNVNALELDDSALYLCASSLKKGTGLAGEQFFGPGTRLTVL.

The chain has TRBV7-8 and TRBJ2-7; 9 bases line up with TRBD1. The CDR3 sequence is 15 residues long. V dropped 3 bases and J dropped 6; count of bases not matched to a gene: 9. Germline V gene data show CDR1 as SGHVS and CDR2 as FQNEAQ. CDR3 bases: TGTGCCAGCAGCTTCGGTAGGACAGGGGCTTTCGAGCAGTACTTC. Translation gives CASSFGRTGAFEQYF.

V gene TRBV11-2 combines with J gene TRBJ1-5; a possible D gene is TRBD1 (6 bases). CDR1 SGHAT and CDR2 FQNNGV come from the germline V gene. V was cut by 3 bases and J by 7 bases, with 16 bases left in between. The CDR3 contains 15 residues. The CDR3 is CASSFGAGGRQPQHF. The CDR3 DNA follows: TGTGCCAGCAGCTTCGGGGCGGGGGGCAGGCAGCCCCAGCATTTT.

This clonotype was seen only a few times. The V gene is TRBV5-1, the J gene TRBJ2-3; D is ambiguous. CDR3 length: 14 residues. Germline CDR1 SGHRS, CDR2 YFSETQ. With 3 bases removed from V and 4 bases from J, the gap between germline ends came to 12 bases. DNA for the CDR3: TGCGCCAGCAGCTCCCAGACCCCCCCAGATACGCAGTATTTT. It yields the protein CASSSQTPPDTQYF.

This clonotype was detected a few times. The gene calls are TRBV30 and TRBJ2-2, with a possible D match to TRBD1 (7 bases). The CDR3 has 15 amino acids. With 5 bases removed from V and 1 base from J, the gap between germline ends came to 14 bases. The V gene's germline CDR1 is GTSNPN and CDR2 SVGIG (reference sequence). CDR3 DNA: TGTGCCTGGGGGAGGAGGGACAGGAACACCGGGGAGCTGTTTTTT. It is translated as CAWGRRDRNTGELFF.

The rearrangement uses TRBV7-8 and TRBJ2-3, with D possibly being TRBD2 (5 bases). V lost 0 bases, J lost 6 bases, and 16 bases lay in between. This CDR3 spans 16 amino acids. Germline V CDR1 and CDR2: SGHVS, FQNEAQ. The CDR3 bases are TGTGCCAGCAGCTTAGCAGGAAGGGCTAGAGGGGATACGCAGTATTTT. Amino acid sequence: CASSLAGRARGDTQYF.